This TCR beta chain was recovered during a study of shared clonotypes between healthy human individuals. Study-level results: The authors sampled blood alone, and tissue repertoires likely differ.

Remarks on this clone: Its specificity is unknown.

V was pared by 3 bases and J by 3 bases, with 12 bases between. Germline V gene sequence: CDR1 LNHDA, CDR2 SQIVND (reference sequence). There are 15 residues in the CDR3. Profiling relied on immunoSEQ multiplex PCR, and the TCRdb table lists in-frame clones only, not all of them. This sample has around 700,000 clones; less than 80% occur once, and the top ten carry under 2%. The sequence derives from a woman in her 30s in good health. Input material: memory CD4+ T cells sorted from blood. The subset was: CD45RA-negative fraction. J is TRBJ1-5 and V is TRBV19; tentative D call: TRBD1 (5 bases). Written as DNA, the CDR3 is TGTGCCAGTAGTATTCGGGGCCAGTACAATCAGCCCCAGCATTTT. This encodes CASSIRGQYNQPQHF.